The next 31 T cell receptor beta chains were all read from a single sample in a study of PD-1 blockade in classical Hodgkin lymphoma. Data came from immunoSEQ multiplex PCR; TCRdb stores just in-frame clones and leaves some out. The sample gives about 86,000 clones, roughly 87% of which show up once; roughly 10% is in the top ten. Every patient experienced relapse after autologous stem cell transplantation, and brentuximab vedotin exposure varied. This sample comprised peripheral blood mononuclear cells (PBMCs), obtained before the second cycle of nivolumab. Receptors originate from a human donor with classical Hodgkin lymphoma.

The J gene is TRBJ1-5, the V gene TRBV12-2; the table's D call of TRBD1 was not tested on the DNA. TRBV12-2 is deemed a pseudogene. The CDR3 totals 17 residues. The CDR3 DNA is TGTGCAAGTCGCACCAGACCCCGGGACAGACCTAATCAGCCCCAGCATTTT. Its protein is CASRTRPRDRPNQPQHF.

This chain links TRBV28 with TRBJ2-7, with D uncertain. Germline V CDR1 and CDR2: MDHEN, SYDVKM. V lost 10 bases and J lost 3, with 10 bases in between. This CDR3 is built from 11 residues. The CDR3 here is CATRVGYEQYF. The CDR3 DNA sequence: TGTGCCACCCGGGTGGGCTACGAGCAGTACTTC.

This chain uses TRBV5-1 with TRBJ1-4, with TRBD1 as a possible D gene (5 bases). The CDR3 has 14 residues. The germline V and J ends were trimmed by 2 bases and 8 bases, with 13 bases remaining between them. Germline V gives CDR1 SGHRS, CDR2 YFSETQ. This CDR3 is CASSLSGTREKLFF. The CDR3 bases are TGCGCCAGCAGCTTAAGCGGGACGAGGGAAAAACTGTTTTTT.

The chain employs TRBV6-6 and TRBJ1-6; D is uncertain. Germline assignment: CDR1 MNHNY and CDR2 SVGAGI (reference sequence). V was cut by 2 bases and J by 4 bases, with 6 bases left in between. The CDR3 is made up of 14 amino acids. The CDR3 bases are TGTGCCAGCAGTTACGGTGGATATAATTCACCCCTCCACTTT. Translation gives CASSYGGYNSPLHF.

The chain recombines TRBV5-1 with TRBJ2-7; the D is unclear. V lost 0 bases and J lost 1, with 11 bases in between. Germline V CDR1 and CDR2: SGHRS, YFSETQ. The CDR3 has 15 amino acids. The CDR3 nucleotides are TGCGCCAGCAGCTTGGACAGTCTCACGTCCTACGAGCAGTACTTC. Its protein is CASSLDSLTSYEQYF.

This sequence joins TRBV7-9 and TRBJ1-3; D ambiguous. This CDR3 comprises 15 residues. The V gene's germline CDR1 is SEHNR and CDR2 FQNEAQ (reference sequence). The V end lost 0 bases, the J end lost 0 bases, and 6 bases lay between the germline ends. The CDR3 DNA follows: TGTGCCAGCAGCTTAGCCGTCCTCTCTGGAAACACCATATATTTT. Translating it yields CASSLAVLSGNTIYF.

This chain joins TRBV10-3 and TRBJ2-7; TRBD2 matches at 9 bases. The CDR3 has 14 residues. Germline CDR1 ENHRY, CDR2 SYGVKD. The ends lost 3 bases at V and 5 bases at J; junction bases unmatched: 5. CDR3 sequence reads: CAISDPGLANEQYF. The CDR3 DNA reads TGTGCCATCAGTGACCCCGGACTAGCGAACGAGCAGTACTTC.

J is TRBJ2-1 and V is TRBV27; no definite D call. The CDR3 sequence is 12 residues long. Germline V gives CDR1 MNHEY, CDR2 SMNVEV (reference sequence). Trimming shortened V by 8 bases and J by 8 bases, and 13 bases separated the two germline ends. CDR3 nucleotide sequence: TGTGCCAGCGCCTACGACCCGGATGAGCAGTTCTTC. It encodes CASAYDPDEQFF.

The rearrangement uses TRBV5-6 and TRBJ2-1; tentative D call: TRBD2 (6 bases). CDR3 length equals 14 residues. Trimming pared 1 base from V and 8 bases from J, leaving 13 bases between. Germline V lookup: CDR1 SGHDT, CDR2 YYEEEE. As DNA, the CDR3 is TGTGCCAGCAGCTTGCTCGGGAGTACTTATGAGCAGTTCTTC. Translated: CASSLLGSTYEQFF. Drawing the rest from reference TRBV5-6 and TRBJ2-1, the complete variable domain is DAGVTQSPTHLIKTRGQQVTLRCSPKSGHDTVSWYQQALGQGPQFIFQYYEEEERQRGNFPDRFSGHQFPNYSSELNVNALLLGDSALYLCASSLLGSTYEQFFGPGTRLTVL.

The chain links TRBV28 to TRBJ2-3; tentatively, D is TRBD1 (6 bases). The CDR3 totals 16 residues. Trimming removed 4 bases at V and 0 bases at J, with 14 bases between. In germline, CDR1 is MDHEN, CDR2 SYDVKM. The DNA of the CDR3 is TGTGCCAGCAGTTCGGACAGAACCTCTAGCACAGATACGCAGTATTTT. Protein: CASSSDRTSSTDTQYF.

V usage is TRBV10-3 and J usage is TRBJ2-7; 9 bases are a match to TRBD1. From germline, CDR1 is ENHRY and CDR2 SYGVKD. The ends lost 9 bases at V and 2 bases at J; junction bases unmatched: 8. The CDR3 consists of 14 residues. CDR3 residues: CAMGGTGKTYEQYF. The CDR3 coding sequence is TGTGCCATGGGAGGGACAGGGAAGACCTACGAGCAGTACTTC.

The V and J genes are TRBV18 and TRBJ1-6, with D hard to call. Germline V gene sequence: CDR1 KGHSH, CDR2 LQKENI. The CDR3 sequence is 14 residues long. Trimming pared 2 bases from V and 9 bases from J, leaving 11 bases between. Written as DNA, the CDR3 is TGTGCCAGCTCACCAGGAGGAATCGGTTCACCCCTCCACTTT. As protein: CASSPGGIGSPLHF.

CDR3 DNA sequence: TGTGCCAGCAGCCCTACAGTACAGGGGGCACTTGGCTCCTACGAGCAGTACTTC. Amino acid sequence: CASSPTVQGALGSYEQYF. This rearrangement joins TRBV7-8 to TRBJ2-7; 9 positions agree with TRBD1. The ends lost 5 bases at V and 0 bases at J; junction bases unmatched: 14. Germline-derived CDR1 and CDR2 are SGHVS and FQNEAQ. The CDR3 sequence is 18 residues long.

V gene TRBV28 combines with J gene TRBJ2-7, with D possibly matching TRBD2 (6 bases). CDR1 is MDHEN, CDR2 SYDVKM, per germline. This CDR3 has 11 amino acids. The ends were cut back, 6 bases at V and 7 bases at J, with 10 bases in the middle. The CDR3 loop reads CASRAGGEQYF. For the CDR3, the DNA is TGTGCCAGCAGGGCTGGGGGGGAGCAGTACTTC.

This chain joins TRBV2 and TRBJ2-2, with TRBD2 matching over 8 bases. Trimming took 6 bases from V and 1 from J; bases not matched to a gene: 7. The germline V gene has CDR1 SNHLY and CDR2 FYNNEI. The CDR3 runs 16 residues. CDR3 amino acids: CASSARGGLNTGELFF. The CDR3 DNA reads TGTGCCAGCAGCGCACGGGGGGGCCTGAACACCGGGGAGCTGTTTTTT.

V gene TRBV28 combines with J gene TRBJ2-3; 9 bases agree with TRBD1. The length of the CDR3 is 15 residues. The V gene end was trimmed by 2 bases and the J gene end by 4 bases; junction bases not matched to a gene: 4. Looked up from germline, CDR1 is MDHEN and CDR2 is SYDVKM. CDR3 sequence: CASSLRGQGSDTQYF. CDR3 nucleotides: TGTGCCAGCAGTTTAAGGGGACAGGGCTCAGATACGCAGTATTTT.

The chain recombines TRBV5-1 with TRBJ1-4, with a weak D call TRBD1 (6 bases). This CDR3 spans 14 amino acids. CDR1 and CDR2 (germline): SGHRS, YFSETQ. Trimming pared 1 base from V and 5 bases from J, leaving 9 bases between. CDR3 amino acids: CASSLSGTNEKLFF. CDR3 nucleotide sequence: TGCGCCAGCAGCTTGTCAGGGACAAATGAAAAACTGTTTTTT.

The chain carries TRBV6-1 and TRBJ2-7; D may be TRBD2 (5 bases). The V gene lost 9 bases and the J gene lost 3 bases, with 15 bases spanning the gap. This CDR3 comprises 13 residues. Germline CDR1 reads MNHNS; CDR2 reads SASEGT. The CDR3 nucleotides are TGTGCCAGTCGGACTGGAAAGGGCTACGAGCAGTACTTC. Encoded protein: CASRTGKGYEQYF.

The chain recombines TRBV11-2 with TRBJ2-1; no reliable D call. Trimming took 0 bases from V and 5 from J, leaving 11 bases between them. There are 15 residues in the CDR3. Germline CDR1 and CDR2: SGHAT and FQNNGV. CDR3 sequence: CASSLEVIRNNEQFF. CDR3 in DNA: TGTGCCAGCAGCTTAGAGGTGATCCGAAACAATGAGCAGTTCTTC.

J is TRBJ1-1 and V is TRBV28, with a tentative D call TRBD1 (5 bases). Germline loops: CDR1 MDHEN, CDR2 SYDVKM. The CDR3 sequence is 13 residues long. With 10 bases removed from V and 0 bases from J, the gap between germline ends came to 12 bases. CDR3 sequence reads: CAIPGTVNTEAFF. CDR3 DNA sequence: TGTGCCATCCCCGGGACGGTGAACACTGAAGCTTTCTTT. The whole variable domain, filled in from reference TRBV28 and TRBJ1-1, reads DVKVTQSSRYLVKRTGEKVFLECVQDMDHENMFWYRQDPGLGLRLIYFSYDVKMKEKGDIPEGYSVSREKKERFSLILESASTNQTSMYLCAIPGTVNTEAFFGQGTRLTVV.

This clone showed up just a few times. The chain is built from TRBV28 and TRBJ1-6; TRBD1 matches 8 bases. V shed 4 bases, J shed 8 bases, and the junction held 7 bases outside the gene matches. Germline V lookup: CDR1 MDHEN, CDR2 SYDVKM. CDR3 length: 15 amino acids. The CDR3 DNA reads as TGTGCCAGCAGTTCTGGACAGGGCAGCTATTCACCCCTCCACTTT. It translates to CASSSGQGSYSPLHF.

The J gene is TRBJ1-2, the V gene TRBV2, with TRBD1 identical over 7 bases. This CDR3 spans 12 amino acids. V lost 6 bases and J lost 4; bases outside the gene matches: 2. Germline loops: CDR1 SNHLY, CDR2 FYNNEI. CDR3 amino acids: CASSRDSYGYTF. As DNA, the CDR3 is TGTGCCAGCAGCCGGGACAGCTATGGCTACACCTTC. The full variable domain, completed using reference TRBV2 and TRBJ1-2, is EPEVTQTPSHQVTQMGQEVILRCVPISNHLYFYWYRQILGQKVEFLVSFYNNEISEKSEIFDDQFSVERPDGSNFTLKIRSTKLEDSAMYFCASSRDSYGYTFGSGTRLTVV.

J is TRBJ2-5 and V is TRBV4-1, with a weak D call TRBD1 (6 bases). The germline CDR1 and CDR2 sequences are MGHRA and YSYEKL. Trimming removed 5 bases from V and 0 bases from J, with 13 bases in between. This CDR3 is 15 amino acids long. The CDR3, as DNA: TGCGCCAGCAGCAACCGGGACACGGACCAAGAGACCCAGTACTTC. Translated, it gives CASSNRDTDQETQYF.

The chain has TRBV5-6 and TRBJ1-2, with unresolved D. Germline lookup yields CDR1 SGHDT and CDR2 YYEEEE. V was trimmed by 4 bases and J by 6 bases, leaving 13 bases between them. This CDR3 region has 13 residues. In DNA, the CDR3 is TGTGCCAGCAGCCCGCCCGGTTACGATGGCTACACCTTC. It is translated as CASSPPGYDGYTF.

This clone was recorded a few times. The chain carries TRBV6-5 and TRBJ1-4; maybe TRBD1 (5 bases). Germline CDR1 and CDR2: MNHEY and SVGAGI. The CDR3 is 15 residues long. Trimming removed 5 bases at V and 7 bases at J, with 17 bases between. The CDR3 bases are TGTGCCAGCAGTAACACCGGGGCCAACGGTGAAAAACTGTTTTTT. Translation gives CASSNTGANGEKLFF.

The chain joins TRBV6-1 to TRBJ2-5; perhaps TRBD1 as D (6 bases). CDR3 length equals 15 residues. CDR1 MNHNS and CDR2 SASEGT come from the germline V gene. V lost 6 bases, J lost 4 bases, and 18 bases lay in between. In DNA, the CDR3 is TGTGCCAGCAGCATGGTTGGCAGGGGACGAGAGACCCAGTACTTC. It codes for CASSMVGRGRETQYF.

The CDR3 reads CASRARDRSYGYTF. CDR3 nucleotide sequence: TGTGCCAGTAGGGCCCGGGACAGGAGCTATGGCTACACCTTC. The chain combines TRBV19 with TRBJ1-2, with TRBD1 matching over 8 bases. Trimming took 6 bases from V and 4 from J; bases not matched to a gene: 7. This CDR3 region has 14 residues. The germline CDR1 and CDR2 sequences are LNHDA and SQIVND (reference sequence).

The rearrangement uses TRBV6-5 and TRBJ1-4; no reliable D call. The germline V and J ends were trimmed by 0 bases and 8 bases, with 10 bases remaining between them. The CDR3 consists of 14 residues. The germline V gene has CDR1 MNHEY and CDR2 SVGAGI. CDR3 bases: TGTGCCAGCAGTTACTCGCGCCCCGACGAAAAACTGTTTTTT. This encodes CASSYSRPDEKLFF.

The chain couples TRBV6-1 to TRBJ1-2; possibly TRBD1 for D (5 bases). This CDR3 is built from 13 residues. The germline V gene encodes CDR1 MNHNS and CDR2 SASEGT. Deletions cut 4 bases from V and 3 bases from J, with 9 bases between. CDR3 sequence (DNA): TGTGCCAGCAGTGGAGGCAGGGACTATGGCTACACCTTC. It specifies CASSGGRDYGYTF.

This chain joins TRBV7-9 and TRBJ2-1; tentatively, D is TRBD2 (5 bases). V was pared by 4 bases and J by 4 bases, with 8 bases between. The length of the CDR3 is 13 residues. Germline V CDR1 and CDR2: SEHNR, FQNEAQ (reference sequence). Written as DNA, the CDR3 is TGTGCCAGCAGCTCGAAGCGGTACAATGAGCAGTTCTTC. Its translation: CASSSKRYNEQFF.

V is TRBV6-1 and J is TRBJ1-5, with 7 bases aligning to TRBD1. J lost 1 base, V lost 6 bases, and 3 bases had no gene match. Per the germline V gene, CDR1 is MNHNS and CDR2 is SASEGT. CDR3 length: 14 amino acids. DNA of the CDR3: TGTGCCAGCAGAGAGACAGGGAGCAATCAGCCCCAGCATTTT. Protein product: CASRETGSNQPQHF.